What follows is one T cell receptor beta chain and its context. Its antigen is not yet known. Base qualities are not recorded, but no much larger clone differs from it by a single base. These data come from a study of blood T cell repertoires in COVID-19 (TCRdb year 2020). Background for the entire study: Samples from collaborators originated in the United States, Italy and Spain and spanned both the acute and convalescent phases of COVID-19. Sample metadata almost always included a de-identified subject ID, COVID-19 status, age in years and sex. Subjects who had been exposed to COVID-19, were actively infected with it, or had recovered from it provided the deeply sampled blood TCRbeta repertoires that made up the dataset. The prospective study material was composed of cDNA or gDNA derived from T cells, B-cell-depleted T cells, or PBMCs. HLA class I and class II types, where available, came from metadata supplied by the sample provider rather than from assay-based typing. The repertoires were made available in a free public database intended to serve as a resource for research on the immune response to SARS-CoV-2. The samples were drawn from the first 160 participants of the ongoing ImmuneRACE study and from some 1,300 subjects provided by 6 global collaborators. General findings and caveats noted by the study authors: The amount of clinical and demographic metadata varied by source and participant and was provided uncurated.

TCRbeta CDR3 regions were amplified from genomic DNA using the immunoSEQ Assay, a bias-controlled multiplex PCR. Processing in the source paper ran as follows. Nucleated cell counts per sample were estimated from amplification of reference gene primers within the assay. To quantify the absolute abundance of each unique TCRbeta CDR3 rearrangement, sequence reads were collapsed and filtered. Productive Simpson clonality was computed per sample as the square root of Simpson's diversity index over productive rearrangements. TCRdb limited this immuneACCESS table to in-frame rearrangements with V and J called. A share of clones is missing; checked studies link under half to unresolved V genes, and the rest is unexplained. Clone size and V and J calls were adopted from that table, with D and trimming inferred from the DNA. In all, the sample holds roughly 250,000 clones, and roughly 84% of those were seen once. About 0.9% of the sample rests with the top ten.

One collaborating source in Seattle enrolled patients while the patients were actively infected and followed the patients over time throughout the course of disease. Each collaborating institution followed its own protocols to collect whole blood in K2EDTA tubes. Collaborator samples were shipped for TCRbeta analysis as frozen whole blood, isolated PBMCs, or DNA extracted from either sample type. V drops 0 bases and J drops 0 bases, leaving 8 bases in between. The germline V gene (reference sequence) yields LNHNV for CDR1 and YYDKDF for CDR2. The CDR3 runs 16 residues from the cysteine to the phenylalanine. Only the CDR3 portion is preserved as DNA: 48 bases, with reading frame beginning at the first base.

This sequence originates from a human donor with COVID-19, enrolled during active disease. The donor label of this sample is uncertain. The rearrangement joined TRBV15 to TRBJ1-4, with the D gene too uncertain to name. The sequencing sample was made of peripheral blood. CDR3 protein: CATSRDKGATNEKLFF. The DNA sequence is given as TGTGCCACCAGCAGAGATAAGGGAGCAACTAATGAAAAACTGTTTTTT. Outside the CDR3, residues come from the reference TRBV15 and TRBJ1-4 proteins, so the full variable domain is: DAMVIQNPRYQVTQFGKPVTLSCSQTLNHNVMYWYQQKSSQAPKLLFHYYDKDFNNEADTPDNFQSRRPNTSFCFLDIRSPGLGDTAMYLCATSRDKGATNEKLFFGSGTQLSVL.